Below, 8 T cell receptor beta chains from the same sample are listed, as sequenced in a study of T cell repertoires in cytomegalovirus infection. For these TCRs, the target antigens are not known. Via MiXCR, TCRdb re-called the reads, giving one row per CDR3 protein. This sample has hundreds of thousands of distinct CDR3 sequences, with 40% to 50% found just once. Here the sequenced sample was cultured PBMCs, taken from culture after CMV antigen stimulation. These receptors originate from a human donor in good health (CMV status not recorded). Some clones in this sample may be carry-over from other donors' samples.

This chain's CDR3 is CSARGPGGPDDEQYF. The DNA for the CDR3 is TGCAGTGCTAGAGGCCCCGGGGGTCCCGACGACGAGCAGTACTTC. The chain carries TRBV20-1 and TRBJ2-7; D is possibly TRBD2 (6 bases). The V gene lost 1 base and the J gene lost 5 bases, with 18 bases spanning the gap. The CDR3 length is 15 residues. Germline CDR1 is DFQATT and CDR2 is SNEGSKA (reference sequence).

The chain links TRBV5-1 to TRBJ2-2; D gene uncertain. The V and J ends lost 0 bases and 3 bases respectively, with 3 bases between them. Per germline, CDR1 SGHRS and CDR2 YFSETQ. There are 13 residues in the CDR3. The CDR3 loop reads CASSLDYTGELFF. CDR3 nucleotide sequence: TGCGCCAGCAGCTTGGACTACACCGGGGAGCTGTTTTTT.

There are a few counts of this clonotype. V usage is TRBV27 and J usage is TRBJ2-1, with TRBD2 as a possible D gene (6 bases). Trimming removed 6 bases from V and 15 bases from J, with 24 bases in between. Germline V lookup: CDR1 MNHEY, CDR2 SMNVEV (reference sequence). This CDR3 is 14 amino acids long. The CDR3 region is CASSPGAWGVSPFF. The DNA of the CDR3 is TGTGCCAGCAGCCCCGGGGCTTGGGGGGTTTCACCGTTCTTC.

The V gene is TRBV7-2, the J gene TRBJ2-3, with no clear D. Germline CDR1 reads SGHTA; CDR2 reads FQGNSA. V lost 1 base, J lost 6 bases, and 11 bases lay in between. The CDR3 length is 14 residues. CDR3 sequence: CASSLVGMPDTQYF. CDR3 bases: TGTGCCAGCAGCTTAGTCGGCATGCCGGATACGCAGTATTTT.

The chain joins TRBV6-8 to TRBJ2-7; 8 positions agree with TRBD1. Per the germline V gene, CDR1 is MNHGY and CDR2 is SAAAGT. This CDR3 is 14 amino acids long. V shed 6 bases, J shed 5 bases, and the junction held 9 bases outside the gene matches. The CDR3: CASRAGGGKNEQYF. The CDR3 DNA sequence: TGTGCCAGCAGGGCAGGGGGCGGAAAGAACGAGCAGTACTTC.

V is TRBV7-8 and J is TRBJ2-3; D unclear. V lost 11 bases and J 2 bases, leaving 14 bases between the germline ends. Germline V CDR1 and CDR2: SGHVS, FQNEAQ. The CDR3 length is 13 residues. Here the CDR3 DNA reads TGTGCCGCCGGAGCGCGCGACACAGATACGCAGTATTTT. It specifies CAAGARDTDTQYF.

The chain joins TRBV6-1 to TRBJ2-7; 8 bases are a match to TRBD1. V was pared by 0 bases and J by 3 bases, with 7 bases of the junction left unmatched. Germline V gene data show CDR1 as MNHNS and CDR2 as SASEGT. CDR3 length: 16 residues. This CDR3 is CASSEARGQEDYEQYF. Written as DNA, the CDR3 is TGTGCCAGCAGTGAAGCGAGGGGACAGGAGGACTACGAGCAGTACTTC.

This clonotype was detected only a few times. The chain recombines TRBV12-3 or TRBV12-4 with TRBJ1-2; 7 bases fit TRBD1. V dropped 6 bases and J dropped 8; count of bases not matched to a gene: 6. The CDR3 is 12 residues long. In nucleotides, the CDR3 is TGTGCCAGCAGCAATACAGGGGAAGGCTACACCTTC. Protein product: CASSNTGEGYTF.